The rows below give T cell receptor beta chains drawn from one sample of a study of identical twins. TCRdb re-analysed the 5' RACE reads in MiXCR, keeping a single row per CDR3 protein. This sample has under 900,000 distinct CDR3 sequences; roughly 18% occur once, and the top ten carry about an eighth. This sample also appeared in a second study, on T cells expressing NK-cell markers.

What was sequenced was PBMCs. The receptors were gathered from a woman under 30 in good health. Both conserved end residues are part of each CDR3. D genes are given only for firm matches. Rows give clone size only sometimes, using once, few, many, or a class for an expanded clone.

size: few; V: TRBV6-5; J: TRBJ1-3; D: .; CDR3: CASSLANFGGNTIYF; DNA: TGTGCCAGCAGTTTGGCCAACTTCGGGGGAAACACCATATATTTT
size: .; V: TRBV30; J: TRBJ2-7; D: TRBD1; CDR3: CAWSADRGDWDEQYF; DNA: TGTGCCTGGAGTGCGGACAGGGGGGATTGGGACGAGCAGTACTTC
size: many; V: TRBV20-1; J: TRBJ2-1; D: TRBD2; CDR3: CSARGLAGVDEQFF; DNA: TGCAGTGCTAGAGGACTAGCGGGAGTAGATGAGCAGTTCTTC
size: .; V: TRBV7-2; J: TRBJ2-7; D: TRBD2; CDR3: CASRASGYEQYF; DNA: TGTGCCAGCAGGGCTAGCGGCTACGAGCAGTACTTC
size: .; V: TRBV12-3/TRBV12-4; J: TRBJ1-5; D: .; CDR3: CASSLKQGGGQPQHF; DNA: TGTGCCAGCAGTTTAAAACAGGGCGGCGGTCAGCCCCAGCATTTT
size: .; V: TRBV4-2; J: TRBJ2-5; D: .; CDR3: CASSLLLGSSLKEETQYF; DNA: TGTGCCAGCAGCCTCCTCTTGGGCTCCTCTCTGAAAGAAGAGACCCAGTACTTC
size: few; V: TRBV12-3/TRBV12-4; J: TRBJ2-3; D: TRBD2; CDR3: CASSLALLAGGSDTQYF; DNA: TGTGCCAGCAGTTTAGCGCTTCTGGCGGGGGGCTCAGATACGCAGTATTTT
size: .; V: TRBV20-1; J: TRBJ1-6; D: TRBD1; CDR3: CSASGQAVSPLHF; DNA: TGCAGTGCCAGCGGACAGGCAGTTTCACCCCTCCACTTT
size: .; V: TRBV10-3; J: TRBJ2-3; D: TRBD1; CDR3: CAATGGSGSDTQYF; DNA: TGTGCCGCCACAGGGGGAAGCGGGTCAGATACGCAGTATTTT
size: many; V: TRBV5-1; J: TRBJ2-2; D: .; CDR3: CASSLHQTTGELFF; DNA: TGCGCCAGCTCCCTTCATCAGACCACCGGGGAGCTGTTTTTT
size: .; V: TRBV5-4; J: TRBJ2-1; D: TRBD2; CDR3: CASSFLAEGVREQFF; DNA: TGTGCCAGCAGCTTCCTAGCGGAGGGAGTAAGAGAGCAGTTCTTC
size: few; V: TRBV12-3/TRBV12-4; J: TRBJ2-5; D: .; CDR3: CASSFGAQETQYF; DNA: TGTGCCAGCAGTTTTGGGGCCCAAGAGACCCAGTACTTC
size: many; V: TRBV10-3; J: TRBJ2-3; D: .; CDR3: CAISERAATDTQYF; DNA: TGTGCCATCAGTGAGCGGGCCGCCACAGATACGCAGTATTTT
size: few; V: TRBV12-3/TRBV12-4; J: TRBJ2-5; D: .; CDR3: CASSLSQGGRTQYF; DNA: TGTGCCAGCAGTTTATCACAGGGAGGACGGACCCAGTACTTC
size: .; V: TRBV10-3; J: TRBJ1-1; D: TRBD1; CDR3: CAVRGQGNTEAFF; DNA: TGTGCCGTCCGGGGACAGGGGAACACTGAAGCTTTCTTT
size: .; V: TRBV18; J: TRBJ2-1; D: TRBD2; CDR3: CASSRQQRGGSYNEQFF; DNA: TGTGCCAGCTCACGACAACAGCGGGGGGGCTCCTACAATGAGCAGTTCTTC
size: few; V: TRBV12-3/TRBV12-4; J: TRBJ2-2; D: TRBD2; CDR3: CASSETSGGPRLTGELFF; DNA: TGTGCCAGCAGTGAGACTAGCGGGGGTCCTCGCCTCACCGGGGAGCTGTTTTTT
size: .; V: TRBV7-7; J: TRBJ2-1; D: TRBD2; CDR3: CASSRGSSGAGEQFF; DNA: TGTGCCAGCAGCCGTGGGAGTAGCGGGGCGGGAGAGCAGTTCTTC
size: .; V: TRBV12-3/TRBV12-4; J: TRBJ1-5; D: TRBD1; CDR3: CASGQGSQPQHF; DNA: TGTGCCAGCGGACAGGGAAGTCAGCCCCAGCATTTT
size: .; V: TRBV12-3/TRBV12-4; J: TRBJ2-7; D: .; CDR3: CASTPAGARYEQYF; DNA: TGTGCCAGCACCCCCGCAGGGGCGCGGTACGAGCAGTACTTC
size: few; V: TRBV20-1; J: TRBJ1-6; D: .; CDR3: CSARGTEYNSPLHF; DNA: TGCAGTGCTAGAGGGACTGAGTATAATTCACCCCTCCACTTT
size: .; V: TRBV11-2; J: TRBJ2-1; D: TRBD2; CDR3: CASSFRLAGVTYNEQFF; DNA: TGTGCCAGCAGCTTTAGACTAGCGGGGGTTACCTACAATGAGCAGTTCTTC
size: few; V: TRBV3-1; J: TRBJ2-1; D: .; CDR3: CASSSFGTNNEQFF; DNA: TGTGCCAGCAGTTCATTTGGGACGAACAATGAGCAGTTCTTC
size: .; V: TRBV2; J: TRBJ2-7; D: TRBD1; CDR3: CASTFPGTASYEQYF; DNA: TGTGCCAGCACTTTCCCCGGGACAGCTTCCTACGAGCAGTACTTC
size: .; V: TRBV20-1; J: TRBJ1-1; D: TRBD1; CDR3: CSAKQGMNTEAFF; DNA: TGCAGTGCTAAACAGGGGATGAACACTGAAGCTTTCTTT
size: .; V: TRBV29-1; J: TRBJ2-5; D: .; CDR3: CSVKLLLKETQYF; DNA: TGCAGCGTCAAACTCCTCCTTAAAGAGACCCAGTACTTC
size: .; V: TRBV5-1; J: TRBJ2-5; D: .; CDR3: CASSLSGALKETQYF; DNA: TGCGCCAGCAGCTTATCCGGGGCCCTCAAGGAGACCCAGTACTTC
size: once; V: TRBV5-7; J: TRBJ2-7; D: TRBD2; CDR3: CASSQGLLCEQYF; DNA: TGTGCCAGCAGCCAGGGACTACTCTGCGAGCAGTACTTC
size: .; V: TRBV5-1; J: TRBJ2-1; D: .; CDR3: CASSANRLSSYNEQFF; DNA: TGCGCCAGCAGCGCCAACCGACTGAGCTCCTACAATGAGCAGTTCTTC
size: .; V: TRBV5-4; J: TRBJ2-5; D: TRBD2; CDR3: CASSPASGNQETQYF; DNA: TGTGCCAGCAGTCCGGCAAGCGGGAACCAAGAGACCCAGTACTTC
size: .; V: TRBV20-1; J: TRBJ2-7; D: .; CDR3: CSANSESSYEQYF; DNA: TGCAGTGCTAATAGCGAAAGCTCCTACGAGCAGTACTTC